The clone carrying this TCR beta chain was seen many times. The data stem from a study of T cells in Graves' hyperthyroidism and ophthalmopathy. From germline, CDR1 is SNHLY and CDR2 FYNNEI. V gave up 3 bases and J gave up 7 bases, with 13 bases separating them. The CDR3 is 13 residues long. RNA transcripts served as the template for amplifying TCR beta CDR3 regions. RT-PCR in the first round (using the HTBI primer set) targeted the TCR CDR3. TCRdb re-called the multiplex PCR reads through MiXCR, storing one row per CDR3 protein. This table holds over 500,000 distinct CDR3 sequences, 35% to 50% found once.

The V call is TRBV2, the J call TRBJ2-7, with a tentative D call TRBD1 (5 bases). Material for sequencing was peripheral blood or thyroid tissue (not recorded which). The sequence came from an adult woman with Graves' disease, either hyperthyroidism or ophthalmopathy (not recorded which). The CDR3 sequence is CASSDAPTAEQYF. For the CDR3, the DNA is TGTGCCAGCAGTGATGCCCCGACAGCAGAGCAGTACTTC. The whole variable domain, remainder taken from reference TRBV2 and TRBJ2-7, is EPEVTQTPSHQVTQMGQEVILRCVPISNHLYFYWYRQILGQKVEFLVSFYNNEISEKSEIFDDQFSVERPDGSNFTLKIRSTKLEDSAMYFCASSDAPTAEQYFGPGTRLTVT.